Each of the 28 T cell receptor beta chains below was sequenced from the same sample in a study of beta chain features in type 1 diabetes. Expressed TCRB transcripts were sequenced, since all the RNA that had been isolated was reverse transcribed. Assay used: immunoSEQ multiplex PCR; TCRdb lists only in-frame clones, some missing. The data contain fewer than 650,000 clones, about 16% of them singletons. The sample consisted of naive CD4+ T cells from blood. All receptors derive from a man aged 18 to 29 in good health.

In its sample, this clone was seen a few times. The V call is TRBV28, the J call TRBJ1-5; possibly TRBD1 for D (5 bases). V was shortened by 11 bases and J by 6 bases, with 11 bases between the two germline ends. The CDR3 has 11 residues. Germline V gene lookup returns CDR1 MDHEN and CDR2 SYDVKM. The CDR3 bases are TGTGCCTCTGGGGGAGGTCAGCCCCAGCATTTT. Its translation is CASGGGQPQHF.

In this sample, this clone turned up a few times. The V and J genes are TRBV6-4 and TRBJ2-3, with no clear D. Germline-derived CDR1 and CDR2 are MRHNA and SNTAGT. The CDR3 is made up of 15 amino acids. Trimming left V 4 bases short and J 0 bases short, with 11 bases between. The CDR3: CASSAHITSTDTQYF. The DNA of the CDR3 is TGTGCCAGCAGTGCCCACATCACTAGCACAGATACGCAGTATTTT.

This clone was seen a few times. This chain connects TRBV5-1 to TRBJ2-1, with D perhaps matching TRBD1 (5 bases). In germline, CDR1 is SGHRS, CDR2 YFSETQ. The CDR3 is 16 amino acids. Trimming took 0 bases from V and 0 from J, leaving 10 bases between them. The CDR3 protein is CASSLGQTFSYNEQFF. CDR3 nucleotides: TGCGCCAGCAGCTTGGGACAGACCTTCTCCTACAATGAGCAGTTCTTC.

The table lists this clone with a few counts. The rearrangement uses TRBV4-2 and TRBJ2-1, with 11 bases that match TRBD2. This CDR3 region has 15 residues. The germline CDR1 and CDR2 sequences are LGHNA and YNFKEQ. The V segment lost 0 bases and the J segment 6 bases; nucleotides outside the gene matches: 1. This CDR3 reads CASSQETSGGNEQFF. The CDR3 DNA reads as TGTGCCAGCAGCCAAGAAACTAGCGGGGGCAATGAGCAGTTCTTC.

This chain uses TRBV4-1 with TRBJ2-7; D is uncertain. The CDR3 totals 13 residues. The germline gives CDR1 MGHRA, CDR2 YSYEKL. With 1 base removed from V and 3 bases from J, the gap between germline ends came to 7 bases. The CDR3 sequence: CASSQATYYEQYF. CDR3 sequence (DNA): TGCGCCAGCAGCCAAGCTACGTACTACGAGCAGTACTTC.

This clone was counted a few times. This chain joins TRBV28 and TRBJ2-1; D unresolved. This CDR3 is built from 13 residues. In germline, CDR1 is MDHEN, CDR2 SYDVKM. The ends were cut back, 8 bases at V and 5 bases at J, with 13 bases in the middle. The CDR3 sequence: CASWTTLHNEQFF. The CDR3 region has the DNA TGTGCCAGCTGGACCACCCTCCACAATGAGCAGTTCTTC.

This clone was detected a few times. In the same sample, other DNA sequences code for this CDR3. The CDR3 bases are TGTGCCAGCAGCTTCCGGGAGACCCAGTACTTC. This gives the protein CASSFRETQYF. The chain uses TRBV7-2 and TRBJ2-5; no reliable D call. V was clipped by 3 bases and J by 5 bases, with 4 bases between them. CDR3 length: 11 amino acids. Germline CDR1 SGHTA, CDR2 FQGNSA. Complete variable domain (other parts from reference TRBV7-2 and TRBJ2-5): GAGVSQSPSNKVTEKGKDVELRCDPISGHTALYWYRQSLGQGLEFLIYFQGNSAPDKSGLPSDRFSAERTGGSVSTLTIQRTQQEDSAVYLCASSFRETQYFGPGTRLLVL.

In this sample, this clone turned up a few times. The V and J genes are TRBV18 and TRBJ2-5, with D possibly TRBD2 on 6 matching bases. The CDR3 loop spans 14 amino acids. V lost 6 bases and J 4 bases, leaving 15 bases between the germline ends. Germline CDR1 and CDR2: KGHSH and LQKENI. The DNA for the CDR3 is TGTGCCAGCTCGTCGACTAGAGAAGGAGAGACCCAGTACTTC. It codes for CASSSTREGETQYF. Variable domain in full (rest from reference TRBV18 and TRBJ2-5): NAGVMQNPRHLVRRRGQEARLRCSPMKGHSHVYWYRQLPEEGLKFMVYLQKENIIDESGMPKERFSAEFPKEGPSILRIQQVVRGDSAAYFCASSSTREGETQYFGPGTRLLVL.

The J gene is TRBJ2-5, the V gene TRBV18; D is unclear. The CDR3 loop spans 16 amino acids. Germline values: CDR1 KGHSH, CDR2 LQKENI. The ends were cut back, 3 bases at V and 0 bases at J, with 14 bases in the middle. Here the CDR3 reads CASSPLGLTNQETQYF. Here the CDR3 DNA reads TGTGCCAGCTCACCTTTAGGTCTTACCAACCAAGAGACCCAGTACTTC.

There are a few counts of this clone. The chain employs TRBV7-2 and TRBJ1-1; TRBD1 matches 8 bases. The CDR3 sequence is 15 residues long. Germline V gene sequence: CDR1 SGHTA, CDR2 FQGNSA. The V gene end was trimmed by 4 bases and the J gene end by 5 bases; junction bases not matched to a gene: 9. In DNA, the CDR3 is TGTGCCAGCAGCTCTTCAGGGGGCGAGGAGACTGAAGCTTTCTTT. It codes for CASSSSGGEETEAFF. The full variable domain, rest sourced from reference TRBV7-2 and TRBJ1-1, is GAGVSQSPSNKVTEKGKDVELRCDPISGHTALYWYRQSLGQGLEFLIYFQGNSAPDKSGLPSDRFSAERTGGSVSTLTIQRTQQEDSAVYLCASSSSGGEETEAFFGQGTRLTVV.

CDR3 coding DNA: TGCGCCAGCAGCCAAGATTATGAGAGTAGCACAGATACGCAGTATTTT. This gives the protein CASSQDYESSTDTQYF. The chain uses TRBV4-3 and TRBJ2-3; no reliable D call. CDR1 is LGHNA, CDR2 YSLEER, per germline. Trimming took 0 bases from V and 0 from J, leaving 10 bases between them. This CDR3 region has 16 residues.

This clone came up a few times. The gene calls are TRBV18 and TRBJ2-3; a weak D match, TRBD1 (6 bases). Per germline, CDR1 KGHSH and CDR2 LQKENI. This CDR3 region has 15 residues. V was cut by 3 bases and J by 2 bases, with 12 bases left in between. CDR3 sequence: CASSPNRQVTDTQYF. The CDR3 DNA is TGTGCCAGCTCACCGAACCGACAGGTCACAGATACGCAGTATTTT.

This clone was seen a few times. The chain combines TRBV25-1 with TRBJ2-7, with 7 bases matching TRBD1. Germline CDR1 and CDR2: MGHDK and SYGVNS. Trimming at V came to 6 bases and at J to 2 bases, leaving 7 bases not matched to a gene. The CDR3 loop spans 14 amino acids. Here the CDR3 DNA reads TGTGCCAGCAGGGACAGGAATATCCCCTACGAGCAGTACTTC. Translating gives CASRDRNIPYEQYF.

This chain joins TRBV29-1 and TRBJ1-5; D remains unclear. The CDR3 length is 13 residues. Germline CDR1 is SQVTM and CDR2 is ANQGSEA. V lost 2 bases to trimming and J lost 1 base, with 6 bases between them. CDR3 protein: CSVESASNQPQHF. In DNA form, the CDR3 reads TGCAGCGTTGAATCTGCGAGCAATCAGCCCCAGCATTTT.

This clone appeared a few times. The chain carries TRBV21-1 and TRBJ2-1; TRBD2 is the table's D call, not checked against the DNA. TRBV21-1 represents a pseudogene. This CDR3 is built from 15 residues. The CDR3 nucleotides are TGTGCCAGCAGCAAGGGTGCAGCGGGGGGGAATGAGCAGTTCTTC. Amino acid sequence: CASSKGAAGGNEQFF.

The J gene is TRBJ1-3, the V gene TRBV7-2; a possible D gene is TRBD1 (5 bases). The CDR3 sequence is 16 residues long. Germline V gene lookup returns CDR1 SGHTA and CDR2 FQGNSA. Trimming removed 1 base at V and 0 bases at J, with 10 bases between. The CDR3 bases are TGTGCCAGCAGCTTAGACAGGACCCGCTCTGGAAACACCATATATTTT. This codes for CASSLDRTRSGNTIYF. The variable domain in full, completed from reference TRBV7-2 and TRBJ1-3, reads GAGVSQSPSNKVTEKGKDVELRCDPISGHTALYWYRQSLGQGLEFLIYFQGNSAPDKSGLPSDRFSAERTGGSVSTLTIQRTQQEDSAVYLCASSLDRTRSGNTIYFGEGSWLTVV.

V usage is TRBV7-9 and J usage is TRBJ1-3; D is undetermined. The CDR3 length is 12 residues. Looked up from germline, CDR1 is SEHNR and CDR2 is FQNEAQ (reference sequence). V was clipped by 8 bases and J by 6 bases, with 11 bases between them. The CDR3 reads CASGPRENTIYF. Here the CDR3 DNA reads TGTGCCAGCGGCCCAAGGGAAAACACCATATATTTT.

This sequence joins TRBV23-1 and TRBJ1-4, with 10 bases that match TRBD1. TRBV23-1 is given ORF status, its function remaining uncertain. There are 17 residues in the CDR3. V lost 3 bases, J lost 8 bases, and 12 bases stayed unmatched. This chain's CDR3 is CASSQSGTGARREKLFF. The CDR3 DNA follows: TGCGCCAGCAGTCAGTCCGGGACAGGGGCGAGGAGGGAAAAACTGTTTTTT.

The chain carries TRBV5-1 and TRBJ2-3; D is possibly TRBD2 (6 bases). The CDR3 has 16 residues. The V gene lost 0 bases and the J gene lost 0 bases, with 11 bases spanning the gap. Germline V gives CDR1 SGHRS, CDR2 YFSETQ. For the CDR3, the DNA is TGCGCCAGCAGCTTGGATCGGGCGGGAAGCACAGATACGCAGTATTTT. Translated: CASSLDRAGSTDTQYF.

J is TRBJ2-1 and V is TRBV28, with D possibly being TRBD2 (7 bases). Trimming took off 4 bases at V and 4 bases at J, with 20 bases between the two ends. Germline CDR1 and CDR2: MDHEN and SYDVKM. This CDR3 has 17 amino acids. In nucleotides, the CDR3 is TGTGCCAGCAGTTCCCCGAAGGGGAGGGGGTTTTACAATGAGCAGTTCTTC. Translated: CASSSPKGRGFYNEQFF.

V is TRBV6-5 and J is TRBJ2-1; 12 positions agree with TRBD2. Per germline, CDR1 MNHEY and CDR2 SVGAGI. V lost 0 bases and J lost 9; bases outside the gene matches: 6. The CDR3 length is 16 residues. The CDR3 DNA reads as TGTGCCAGCAGTTACTCGCTAGCGGGGGGGGAGGGTGAGCAGTTCTTC. Translated, it gives CASSYSLAGGEGEQFF.

CDR3 nucleotide sequence: TGTGCCAGCAGTTTATCGCAGGGTTTTGGTAATTCACCCCTCCACTTT. Encoded protein: CASSLSQGFGNSPLHF. V gene TRBV27 combines with J gene TRBJ1-6; TRBD1 is a possible D gene (5 bases). The CDR3 has 16 residues. Trimming stripped 0 bases from V and 6 bases from J, with 12 bases between. The germline CDR1 and CDR2 sequences are MNHEY and SMNVEV (reference sequence).

A few counts support this clone. The CDR3 protein is CASSELGRDQPQHF. For the CDR3, the DNA is TGTGCCAGCAGTGAATTGGGGCGCGATCAGCCCCAGCATTTT. This sequence joins TRBV25-1 and TRBJ1-5, with D maybe TRBD1 (5 bases). Germline V gene sequence: CDR1 MGHDK, CDR2 SYGVNS. Trimming took 1 base from V and 5 from J, leaving 9 bases between them. The CDR3 loop spans 14 amino acids.

The chain links TRBV5-1 to TRBJ2-1; 7 positions agree with TRBD1. The CDR3 contains 14 residues. Unmatched junction bases numbered 6, after V lost 4 bases and J lost 5 bases. From germline, CDR1 is SGHRS and CDR2 YFSETQ. This CDR3 reads CASSPRGLNNEQFF. DNA for the CDR3: TGCGCCAGCAGCCCTAGGGGGCTAAACAATGAGCAGTTCTTC.

This clone was seen repeatedly, ten times or more. The chain employs TRBV28 and TRBJ2-7; D remains unclear. The CDR3 has 14 amino acids. CDR1 and CDR2 (germline): MDHEN, SYDVKM. Trimming cost V 2 bases and J 7 bases, with 15 bases left between them. The CDR3 DNA is TGTGCCAGCAGTTTAGTTGAGATATCTAGAGAGCAGTACTTC. Translating gives CASSLVEISREQYF.

V usage is TRBV7-2 and J usage is TRBJ1-5; D not certain. The CDR3 has 12 residues. Trimming removed 8 bases from V and 1 base from J, with 6 bases in between. Germline V gene sequence: CDR1 SGHTA, CDR2 FQGNSA. As DNA, the CDR3 is TGTGCCAGCGGGAACAGCAATCAGCCCCAGCATTTT. Its translation is CASGNSNQPQHF.

V gene TRBV15 combines with J gene TRBJ2-7; perhaps D is TRBD1 or TRBD2 (5 bases each). V was shortened by 3 bases and J by 0 bases, with 12 bases between the two germline ends. The CDR3 extends over 15 amino acids. The germline V gene has CDR1 LNHNV and CDR2 YYDKDF (reference sequence). The CDR3 here is CATSRGDAISYEQYF. For the CDR3, the DNA is TGTGCCACCAGCAGGGGGGACGCCATCTCCTACGAGCAGTACTTC.

This clone has just a few counts. The CDR3 sequence is CASRGFRTGRASEQYF. The CDR3 nucleotides are TGTGCCAGCAGGGGTTTCAGGACCGGGAGGGCCTCCGAGCAGTACTTC. V is TRBV7-2 and J is TRBJ2-7; TRBD2 agrees at 8 bases. CDR1 SGHTA and CDR2 FQGNSA come from the germline V gene. Trimming cost V 6 bases and J 6 bases; bases outside gene matches: 16. The CDR3 is 16 residues long.